These 9 T cell receptor beta chains originate from one sample sequenced in a study of neurological immune-mediated disorders. TCRdb redid the calling of the 5' RACE reads with MiXCR, one entry per CDR3 protein. The sample includes 55,000 to 65,000 distinct CDR3 sequences, 3.5% to 4.5% of them seen just once. Sequenced sample: PBMCs. Receptors originate from a woman aged 50 to 60 with multiple sclerosis.

The CDR3 nucleotides read TGTGCCAGCAGCTCCTGGACAGTCTATAATTCACCCCTCCACTTT. Residues: CASSSWTVYNSPLHF. The chain has TRBV7-2 and TRBJ1-6, with D tentatively TRBD1 (6 bases). The CDR3 sequence is 15 residues long. Trimming left V 4 bases short and J 3 bases short, with 10 bases between. CDR1 SGHTA and CDR2 FQGNSA come from the germline V gene.

This clonotype was picked up many times. V gene TRBV28 combines with J gene TRBJ2-1; D call uncertain. This CDR3 region has 12 residues. V was clipped by 6 bases and J by 5 bases, with 8 bases between them. The germline CDR1 and CDR2 sequences are MDHEN and SYDVKM. In nucleotides, the CDR3 is TGTGCCAGCAGGGGCGCTGACAATGAGCAGTTCTTC. Translated: CASRGADNEQFF.

This clonotype was counted at least ten times. This chain's CDR3 is CASSENTGINEKLFF. As DNA, the CDR3 is TGTGCCAGCAGTGAAAATACAGGGATTAATGAAAAACTGTTTTTT. The chain links TRBV6-1 to TRBJ1-4; D possibly corresponds to TRBD1 (6 bases). CDR3 size: 15 residues. The germline V gene has CDR1 MNHNS and CDR2 SASEGT. V lost 2 bases to trimming and J lost 4 bases, with 11 bases between them.

Ten or more counts support this clonotype. This chain uses TRBV12-3 or TRBV12-4 with TRBJ2-6; 7 bases match TRBD1. V gave up 3 bases and J gave up 4 bases; unmatched junction bases: 3. The CDR3 has 15 residues. CDR3 coding DNA: TGTGCCAGCAGTTTGACAGGGACCGGGGCCAACGTCCTGACTTTC. It is translated as CASSLTGTGANVLTF.

This clonotype has a count of ten or more. The chain joins TRBV29-1 to TRBJ2-2; TRBD1 is a possible D gene (6 bases). Trimming removed 3 bases at V and 5 bases at J, with 7 bases between. The CDR3 loop spans 12 amino acids. Germline V gives CDR1 SQVTM, CDR2 ANQGSEA. The DNA for the CDR3 is TGCAGCGTTGAGAGGGGGACCGGGGAGCTGTTTTTT. It codes for CSVERGTGELFF.

The sample holds many counts of this clonotype. This chain connects TRBV10-3 to TRBJ1-1, with 10 nucleotides matching TRBD1. The CDR3 consists of 15 residues. CDR1 ENHRY and CDR2 SYGVKD come from the germline V gene. Unmatched junction bases numbered 6, after V lost 3 bases and J lost 5 bases. CDR3 region: CAISDLDRGKTEAFF. CDR3 coding DNA: TGTGCCATCAGTGATTTGGACAGGGGGAAGACTGAAGCTTTCTTT.

This clonotype was detected ten times or more. The V gene is TRBV29-1, the J gene TRBJ1-1; 7 nucleotides align to TRBD1. Unmatched junction bases numbered 9, after V lost 6 bases and J lost 5 bases. This CDR3 comprises 13 residues. Germline CDR1 reads SQVTM; CDR2 reads ANQGSEA. The CDR3 region is CSVGQGGSTEAFF. Written as DNA, the CDR3 is TGCAGCGTGGGCCAGGGGGGGTCGACTGAAGCTTTCTTT.

Regarding this clonotype: A read error may explain this, as a much larger clone is one base away. Since the CDR3 does not end with the conserved phenylalanine or tryptophan, this likely comes from a read error. V is TRBV5-1 and J is TRBJ2-5; 12 positions match TRBD1. Germline V gene lookup returns CDR1 SGHRS and CDR2 YFSETQ. The CDR3 consists of 16 residues. The V segment lost 4 bases and the J segment 6 bases; nucleotides outside the gene matches: 10. The chain's CDR3 is CASSPSGTGGGQTQYV. The CDR3, as DNA: TGCGCCAGCAGCCCTTCCGGGACAGGGGGCGGACAGACCCAGTACGTC.

This clonotype has at least ten counts. The chain has TRBV29-1 and TRBJ2-2, with 10 bases fitting TRBD2. The germline CDR1 and CDR2 sequences are SQVTM and ANQGSEA. CDR3 length: 14 amino acids. The trim removed 2 bases at V and 6 bases at J, leaving 3 bases unmatched. The DNA for the CDR3 is TGCAGCGTTGAACTAGCGGGAGTCGCCGGGGAGCTGTTTTTT. Its translation is CSVELAGVAGELFF.